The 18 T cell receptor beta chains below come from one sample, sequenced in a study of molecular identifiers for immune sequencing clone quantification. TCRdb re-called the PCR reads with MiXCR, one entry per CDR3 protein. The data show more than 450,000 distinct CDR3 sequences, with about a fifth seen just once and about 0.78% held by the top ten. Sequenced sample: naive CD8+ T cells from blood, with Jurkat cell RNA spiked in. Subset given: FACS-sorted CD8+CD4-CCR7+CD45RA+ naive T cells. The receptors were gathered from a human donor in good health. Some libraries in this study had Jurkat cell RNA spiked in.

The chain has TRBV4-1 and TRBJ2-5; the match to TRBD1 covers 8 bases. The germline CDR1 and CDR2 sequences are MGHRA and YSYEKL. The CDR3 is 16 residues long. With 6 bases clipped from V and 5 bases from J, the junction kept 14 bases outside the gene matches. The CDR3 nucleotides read TGCGCCAGCAGGCAACATGACAGGGGAGATTGGGAGACCCAGTACTTC. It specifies CASRQHDRGDWETQYF.

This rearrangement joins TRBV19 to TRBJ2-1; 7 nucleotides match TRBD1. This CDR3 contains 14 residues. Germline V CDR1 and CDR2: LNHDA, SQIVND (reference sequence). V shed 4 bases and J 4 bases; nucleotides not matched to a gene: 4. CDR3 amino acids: CASSTGTEYNEQFF. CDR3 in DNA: TGTGCCAGTAGTACCGGGACAGAATACAATGAGCAGTTCTTC.

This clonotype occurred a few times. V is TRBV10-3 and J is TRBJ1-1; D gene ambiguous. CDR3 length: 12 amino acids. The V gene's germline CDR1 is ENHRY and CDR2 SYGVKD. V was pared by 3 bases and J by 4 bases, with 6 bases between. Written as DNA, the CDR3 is TGTGCCATCAGTGAAGGGTCCACTGAAGCTTTCTTT. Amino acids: CAISEGSTEAFF.

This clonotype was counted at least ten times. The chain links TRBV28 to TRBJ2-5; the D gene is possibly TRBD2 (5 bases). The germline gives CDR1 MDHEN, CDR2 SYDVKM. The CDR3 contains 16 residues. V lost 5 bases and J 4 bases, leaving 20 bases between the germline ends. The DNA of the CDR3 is TGTGCCAGCAGTATCCCCGAGAGGGTTGGGGTAGAGACCCAGTACTTC. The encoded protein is CASSIPERVGVETQYF. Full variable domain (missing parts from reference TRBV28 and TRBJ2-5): DVKVTQSSRYLVKRTGEKVFLECVQDMDHENMFWYRQDPGLGLRLIYFSYDVKMKEKGDIPEGYSVSREKKERFSLILESASTNQTSMYLCASSIPERVGVETQYFGPGTRLLVL.

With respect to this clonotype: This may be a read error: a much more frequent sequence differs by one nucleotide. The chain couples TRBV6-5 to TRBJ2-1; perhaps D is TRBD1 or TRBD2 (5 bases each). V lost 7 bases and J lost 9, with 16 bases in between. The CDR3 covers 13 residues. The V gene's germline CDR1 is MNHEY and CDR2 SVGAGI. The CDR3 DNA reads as TGTGCCAGCATGACAAGGGCTGGGGGTGAGCAGTTCTTC. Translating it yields CASMTRAGGEQFF.

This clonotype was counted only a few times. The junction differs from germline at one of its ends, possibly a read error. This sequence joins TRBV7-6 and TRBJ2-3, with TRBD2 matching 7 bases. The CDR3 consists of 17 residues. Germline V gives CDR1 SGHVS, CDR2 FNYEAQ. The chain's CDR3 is CVSSFNPRVAGPDTQYF. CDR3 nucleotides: TGTGTCAGCAGCTTTAACCCCAGGGTAGCGGGTCCAGATACGCAGTATTTT.

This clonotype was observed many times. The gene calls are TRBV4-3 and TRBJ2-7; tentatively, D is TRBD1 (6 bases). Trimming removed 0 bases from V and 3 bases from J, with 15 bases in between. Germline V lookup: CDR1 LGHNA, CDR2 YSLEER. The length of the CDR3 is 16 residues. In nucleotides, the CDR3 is TGCGCCAGCAGCCAAGATCTGGGGGCAGGGGACTACGAGCAGTACTTC. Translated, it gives CASSQDLGAGDYEQYF.

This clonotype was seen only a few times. CDR3 nucleotides: TGTGCCAGCACCCCATCAGGTAGCGGGCCCTACAATGAGCAGTTCTTC. It translates to CASTPSGSGPYNEQFF. The rearrangement uses TRBV2 and TRBJ2-1; 7 bases line up with TRBD2. V lost 7 bases, J lost 2 bases, and 11 bases stayed unmatched. Looked up from germline, CDR1 is SNHLY and CDR2 is FYNNEI. The CDR3 has 16 residues. The full variable domain, its missing parts supplied by reference TRBV2 and TRBJ2-1, is EPEVTQTPSHQVTQMGQEVILRCVPISNHLYFYWYRQILGQKVEFLVSFYNNEISEKSEIFDDQFSVERPDGSNFTLKIRSTKLEDSAMYFCASTPSGSGPYNEQFFGPGTRLTVL.

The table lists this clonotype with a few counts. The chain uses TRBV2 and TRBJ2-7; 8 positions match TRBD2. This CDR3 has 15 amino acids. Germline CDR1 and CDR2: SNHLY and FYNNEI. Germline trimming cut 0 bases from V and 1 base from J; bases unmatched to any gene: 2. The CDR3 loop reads CASSEASGASYEQYF. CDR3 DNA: TGTGCCAGCAGTGAAGCTAGCGGGGCGTCCTACGAGCAGTACTTC.

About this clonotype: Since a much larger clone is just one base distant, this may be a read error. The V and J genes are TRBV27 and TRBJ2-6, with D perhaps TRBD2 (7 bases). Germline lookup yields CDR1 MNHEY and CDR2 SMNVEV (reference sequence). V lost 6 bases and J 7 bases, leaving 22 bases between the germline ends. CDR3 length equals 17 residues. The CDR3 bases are TGTGCCAGCAGGACAGGACGGGGGGCGTCTGATGCCAACGTCCTGACTTTC. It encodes CASRTGRGASDANVLTF.

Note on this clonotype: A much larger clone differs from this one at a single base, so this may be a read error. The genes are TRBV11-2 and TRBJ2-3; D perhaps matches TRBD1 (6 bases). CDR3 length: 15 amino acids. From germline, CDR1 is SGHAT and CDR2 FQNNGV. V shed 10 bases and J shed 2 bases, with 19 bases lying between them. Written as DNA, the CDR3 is TGTGCCAACACACAGGGAGCGAGAGACACAGATACGCAGTATTTT. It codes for CANTQGARDTDTQYF.

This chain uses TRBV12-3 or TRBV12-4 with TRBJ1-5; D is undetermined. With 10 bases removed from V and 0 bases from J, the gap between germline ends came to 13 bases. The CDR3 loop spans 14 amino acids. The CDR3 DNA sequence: TGTGCCACCAGATTCGGGGATAGCAATCAGCCCCAGCATTTT. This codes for CATRFGDSNQPQHF.

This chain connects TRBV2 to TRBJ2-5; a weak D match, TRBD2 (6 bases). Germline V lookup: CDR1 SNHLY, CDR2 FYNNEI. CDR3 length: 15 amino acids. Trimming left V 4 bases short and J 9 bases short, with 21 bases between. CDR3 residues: CASSGRDWMHVAQYF. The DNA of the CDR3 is TGTGCCAGCAGTGGTAGGGACTGGATGCATGTGGCCCAGTACTTC.

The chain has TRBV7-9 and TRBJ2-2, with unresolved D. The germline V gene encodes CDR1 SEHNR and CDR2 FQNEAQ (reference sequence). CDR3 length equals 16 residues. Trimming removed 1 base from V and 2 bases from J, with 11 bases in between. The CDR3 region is CASSLGSRANTGELFF. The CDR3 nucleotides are TGTGCCAGCAGCTTAGGGTCAAGGGCCAACACCGGGGAGCTGTTTTTT.

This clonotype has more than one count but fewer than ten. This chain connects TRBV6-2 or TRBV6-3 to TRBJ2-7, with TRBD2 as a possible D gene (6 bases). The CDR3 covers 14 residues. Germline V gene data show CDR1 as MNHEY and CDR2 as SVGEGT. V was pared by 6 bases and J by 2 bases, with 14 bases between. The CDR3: CASSPKEGTYEQYF. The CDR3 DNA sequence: TGTGCCAGCAGCCCCAAGGAGGGTACCTACGAGCAGTACTTC.

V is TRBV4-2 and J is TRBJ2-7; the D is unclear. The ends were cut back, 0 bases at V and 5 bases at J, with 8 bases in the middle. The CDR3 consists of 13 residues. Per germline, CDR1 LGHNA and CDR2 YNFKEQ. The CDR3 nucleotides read TGTGCCAGCAGCCAAGATCCCGCGGACGAGCAGTACTTC. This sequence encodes CASSQDPADEQYF.

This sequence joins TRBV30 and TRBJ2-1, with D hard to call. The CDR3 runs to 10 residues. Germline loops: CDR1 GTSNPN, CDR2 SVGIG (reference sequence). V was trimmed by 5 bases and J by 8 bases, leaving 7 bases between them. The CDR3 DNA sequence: TGTGCCTGGGAGGACGATGAGCAGTTCTTC. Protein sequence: CAWEDDEQFF.

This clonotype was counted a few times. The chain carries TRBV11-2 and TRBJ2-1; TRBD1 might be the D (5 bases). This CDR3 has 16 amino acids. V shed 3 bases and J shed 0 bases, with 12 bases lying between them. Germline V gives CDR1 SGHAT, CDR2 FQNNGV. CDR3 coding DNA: TGTGCCAGCAGCTTCAGGACACCTTACTCCTACAATGAGCAGTTCTTC. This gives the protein CASSFRTPYSYNEQFF. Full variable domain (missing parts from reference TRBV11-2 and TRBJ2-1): EAGVAQSPRYKIIEKRQSVAFWCNPISGHATLYWYQQILGQGPKLLIQFQNNGVVDDSQLPKDRFSAERLKGVDSTLKIQPAKLEDSAVYLCASSFRTPYSYNEQFFGPGTRLTVL.